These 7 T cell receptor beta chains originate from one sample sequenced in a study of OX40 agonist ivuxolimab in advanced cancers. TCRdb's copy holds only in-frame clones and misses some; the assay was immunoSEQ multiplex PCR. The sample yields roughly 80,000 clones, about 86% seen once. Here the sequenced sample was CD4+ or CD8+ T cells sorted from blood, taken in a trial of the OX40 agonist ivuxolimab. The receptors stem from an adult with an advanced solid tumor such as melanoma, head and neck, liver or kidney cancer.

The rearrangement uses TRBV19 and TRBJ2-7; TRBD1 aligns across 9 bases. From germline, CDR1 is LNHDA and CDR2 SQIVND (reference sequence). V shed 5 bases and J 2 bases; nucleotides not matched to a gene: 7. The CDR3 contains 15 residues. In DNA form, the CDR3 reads TGTGCCAGTAGTCGGGGGACAGGGATCCCCTACGAGCAGTACTTC. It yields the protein CASSRGTGIPYEQYF.

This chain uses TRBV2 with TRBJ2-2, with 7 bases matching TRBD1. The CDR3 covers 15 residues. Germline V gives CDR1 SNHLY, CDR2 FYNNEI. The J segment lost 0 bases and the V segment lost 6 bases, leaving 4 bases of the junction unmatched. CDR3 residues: CASRIQGTNTGELFF. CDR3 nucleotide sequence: TGTGCCAGCAGAATACAGGGGACGAACACCGGGGAGCTGTTTTTT.

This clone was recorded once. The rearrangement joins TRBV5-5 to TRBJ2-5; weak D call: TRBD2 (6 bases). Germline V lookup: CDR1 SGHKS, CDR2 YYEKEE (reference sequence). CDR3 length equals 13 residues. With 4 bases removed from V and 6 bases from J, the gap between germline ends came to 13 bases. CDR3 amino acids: CASSPDGGKTQYF. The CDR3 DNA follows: TGTGCCAGCAGCCCTGACGGGGGTAAGACCCAGTACTTC.

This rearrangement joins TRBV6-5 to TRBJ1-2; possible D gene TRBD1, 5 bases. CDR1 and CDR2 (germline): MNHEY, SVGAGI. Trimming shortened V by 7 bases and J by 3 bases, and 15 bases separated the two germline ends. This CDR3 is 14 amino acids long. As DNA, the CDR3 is TGTGCCAGCACCACAAGTGGGGGGGACTATGGCTACACCTTC. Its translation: CASTTSGGDYGYTF.

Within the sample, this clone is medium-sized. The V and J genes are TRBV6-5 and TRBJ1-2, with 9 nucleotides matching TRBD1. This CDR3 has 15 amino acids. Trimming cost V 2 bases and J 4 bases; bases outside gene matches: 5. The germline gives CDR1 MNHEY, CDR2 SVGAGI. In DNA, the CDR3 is TGTGCCAGCAGTTACGGGACAGGGACTGGCTATGGCTACACCTTC. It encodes CASSYGTGTGYGYTF.

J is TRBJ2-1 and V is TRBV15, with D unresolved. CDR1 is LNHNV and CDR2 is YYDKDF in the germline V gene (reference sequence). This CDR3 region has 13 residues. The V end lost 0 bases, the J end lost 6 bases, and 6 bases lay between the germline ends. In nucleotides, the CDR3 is TGTGCCACCAGCAGAGATCTTGGCAATGAGCAGTTCTTC. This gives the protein CATSRDLGNEQFF.

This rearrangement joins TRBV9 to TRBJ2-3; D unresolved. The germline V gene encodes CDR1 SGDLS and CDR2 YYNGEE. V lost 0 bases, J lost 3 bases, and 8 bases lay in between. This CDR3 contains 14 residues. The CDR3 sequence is CASSVGLGTDTQYF. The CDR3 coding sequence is TGTGCCAGCAGCGTAGGATTAGGGACAGATACGCAGTATTTT. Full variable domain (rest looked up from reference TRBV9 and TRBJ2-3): DSGVTQTPKHLITATGQRVTLRCSPRSGDLSVYWYQQSLDQGLQFLIQYYNGEERAKGNILERFSAQQFPDLHSELNLSSLELGDSALYFCASSVGLGTDTQYFGPGTRLTVL.